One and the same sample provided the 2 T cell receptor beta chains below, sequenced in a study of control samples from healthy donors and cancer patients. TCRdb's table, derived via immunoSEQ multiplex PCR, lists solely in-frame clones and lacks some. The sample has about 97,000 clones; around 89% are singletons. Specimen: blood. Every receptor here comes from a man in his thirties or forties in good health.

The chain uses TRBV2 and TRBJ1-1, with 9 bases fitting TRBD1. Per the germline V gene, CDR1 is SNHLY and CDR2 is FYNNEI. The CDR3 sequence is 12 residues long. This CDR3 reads CAYRGLNTEAFF. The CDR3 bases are TGTGCGTACAGGGGGCTCAACACTGAAGCTTTCTTT.

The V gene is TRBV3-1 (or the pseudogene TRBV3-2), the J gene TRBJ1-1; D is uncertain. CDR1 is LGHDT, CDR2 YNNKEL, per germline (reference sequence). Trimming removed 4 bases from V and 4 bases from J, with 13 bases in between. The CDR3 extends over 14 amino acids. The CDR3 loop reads CASSRGLSLTEAFF. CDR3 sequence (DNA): TGTGCCAGCAGCCGCGGACTAAGTCTCACTGAAGCTTTCTTT.